Each of the 32 T cell receptor beta chains below was sequenced from the same sample in a study of tissue T cells after allogeneic stem cell transplantation. Repertoires were generated with immunoSEQ multiplex PCR, while TCRdb's copy carries only in-frame clones and drops some. The sample holds some 47,000 clones, 73% seen once. Sample: sorted cells pooled from one or two spleens. These receptors were obtained from a pool of C57BL/6 mice in good health.

With regard to this clone: Each gene name is a mouse one. The sequenced fragment ends 1 residue before the CDR3 boundary, so the rest is inferred from the germline J gene. The chain recombines TRBV3 with TRBJ2-5, with D possibly matching TRBD1 (7 bases). The CDR3 is made up of 14 amino acids. V gave up 5 bases and J gave up 3 bases, with 12 bases separating them. Germline CDR1 is SNHLY and CDR2 is FYNGKV (reference sequence). CDR3 amino acids: CASSPPGGQDTQYF. The sequenced CDR3 bases are TGTGCCAGCAGCCCCCCAGGGGGGCAAGACACCCAGTAC.

Details on this clone: Germline and genes: mouse. The chain's CDR3 is CASSQEGDRGHAEQFF. CDR3 DNA, as far as it was read: TGTGCCAGCAGCCAAGAGGGGGACAGGGGGCATGCTGAGCAGTTC. The J gene is TRBJ2-1, the V gene TRBV5; 12 bases match TRBD1. From the germline J gene comes the end of the CDR3, since the read stops 1 residue before it. V trimming: 0 bases; J trimming: 5 bases; junction bases outside the gene matches: 2. The length of the CDR3 is 16 residues. Germline V gene data show CDR1 as LGHNA and CDR2 as YNLKQL (reference sequence).

Note on this clone: The listed genes are named as in mouse. The read halts 1 residue ahead of the CDR3 end, with the missing end drawn from the germline J gene. The chain uses TRBV1 and TRBJ2-4; 10 nucleotides match TRBD2. Trimming removed 4 bases from V and 6 bases from J; junction bases left unmatched: 1. This CDR3 region has 13 residues. Germline V CDR1 and CDR2: NSQYPW, LRSPGD (reference sequence). The DNA read from the CDR3 is TGCACCTGCAGTGGGGGACTGGGGAACACCTTGTAC. It is translated as CTCSGGLGNTLY. The full CDR3 reads CTCSGGLGNTLYF. The complete variable domain, with remaining parts taken from reference TRBV1 and TRBJ2-4, reads VTLLEQNPRWRLVPRGQAVNLRCILKNSQYPWMSWYQQDLQKQLQWLFTLRSPGDKEVKSLPGADYLATRVTDTELRLQVANMSQGRTLYCTCSGGLGNTLYFGAGTRLSVL.

Only a few counts were recorded for this clone. Mouse gene names apply. The observed sequence ends 1 residue before the CDR3 terminus, with the missing tail filled in from the germline J gene. The genes are TRBV19 and TRBJ2-7; 8 bases agree with TRBD2. V shed 4 bases and J 4 bases; nucleotides not matched to a gene: 7. The CDR3 has 14 amino acids. Germline assignment: CDR1 FNHDT and CDR2 SITEND (reference sequence). CDR3 in amino acids: CASSPDWGEYEQYF. The part of the CDR3 DNA that was read is TGTGCCAGCAGTCCAGACTGGGGTGAGTATGAACAGTAC. The complete variable domain, with remaining parts taken from reference TRBV19 and TRBJ2-7, reads GGIITQTPKFLIGQEGQKLTLKCQQNFNHDTMYWYRQDSGKGLRLIYYSITENDLQKGDLSEGYDASREKKSSFSLTVTSAQKNEMAVFLCASSPDWGEYEQYFGPGTRLTVL.

Of note for this clone: Gene and germline names: mouse. The missing CDR3 end, 1 residue past where the read stops, is filled in from the germline J gene. The chain employs TRBV5 and TRBJ2-7, with 7 bases aligning to TRBD2. This CDR3 contains 13 residues. J gave up 7 bases and V 2 bases, and 5 bases lay outside the gene matches. CDR1 LGHNA and CDR2 YNLKQL come from the germline V gene (reference sequence). The CDR3 sequence is CASSQPGGVEQYF. The CDR3 DNA, read in part, is TGTGCCAGCAGCCAACCTGGGGGTGTGGAACAGTAC.

With regard to this clone: These gene names are mouse names. Read sequence stops 1 residue before the CDR3 end, and the germline J gene provides the missing end. This chain links TRBV19 with TRBJ2-7, with 10 bases aligning to TRBD2. The J segment lost 3 bases and the V segment lost 1 base, leaving 1 base of the junction unmatched. The CDR3 consists of 14 residues. Germline CDR1 and CDR2: FNHDT and SITEND (reference sequence). The CDR3 spells CASSIRDWGYEQYF. The sequenced part of the CDR3 DNA is TGTGCCAGCAGTATAAGGGACTGGGGCTATGAACAGTAC. The full variable domain, with the rest looked up from reference TRBV19 and TRBJ2-7, is GGIITQTPKFLIGQEGQKLTLKCQQNFNHDTMYWYRQDSGKGLRLIYYSITENDLQKGDLSEGYDASREKKSSFSLTVTSAQKNEMAVFLCASSIRDWGYEQYFGPGTRLTVL.

With regard to this clone: Germline and genes here are mouse. The read comes to an end 1 residue before the CDR3 does, leaving the germline J gene to fill in the end. The chain is built from TRBV19 and TRBJ1-1; 8 nucleotides align to TRBD1. The V gene end was trimmed by 2 bases and the J gene end by 9 bases; junction bases not matched to a gene: 3. Germline lookup yields CDR1 FNHDT and CDR2 SITEND (reference sequence). This CDR3 has 12 residues. CDR3 DNA (partial): TGTGCCAGCAGTATCCGGACAGGGCAAGTCTTC. Translation gives CASSIRTGQVF. The whole CDR3 is CASSIRTGQVFF.

Regarding this clone: Gene labels here are mouse ones. Partial CDR3 DNA: TGTGCCAGCAGACCACAGGGTTATAACCAAGACACCCAGTAC. It codes for CASRPQGYNQDTQY. The whole CDR3 region reads CASRPQGYNQDTQYF. The chain has TRBV4 and TRBJ2-5, with TRBD1 as a possible D gene (6 bases). The read terminates 1 residue ahead of where the CDR3 ends, so the germline J gene completes it. V was clipped by 6 bases and J by 0 bases, with 13 bases between them. This CDR3 comprises 15 residues. Per the germline V gene, CDR1 is LGHDT and CDR2 is YNNKQL (reference sequence).

To note about this clone: Mouse gene names and germline throughout. The DNA ends 1 residue before the CDR3 does, and the rest of the CDR3 is filled in from the germline J gene. The rearrangement uses TRBV3 and TRBJ1-2, with a tentative D call TRBD1 (5 bases). The V gene's germline CDR1 is SNHLY and CDR2 FYNGKV (reference sequence). This CDR3 is built from 13 residues. Trimming took off 1 base at V and 3 bases at J, with 6 bases between the two ends. CDR3 bases read: TGTGCCAGCAGCTTAGGGGGGGACTCCGACTACACC. It specifies CASSLGGDSDYT. The full CDR3 sequence reads CASSLGGDSDYTF. Together with reference TRBV3 and TRBJ1-2, the CDR3 gives the full variable domain: GPKVLQIPSHQIIDMGQMVTLNCDPVSNHLYFYWYKQILGQQMEFLVNFYNGKVMEKSKLFKDQFSVERPDGSYFTLKIQPTALEDSAVYFCASSLGGDSDYTFGSGTRLLVI.

This clone was detected once. The genes and germline here are from mouse. The CDR3 end is not reached by the read, which stops 1 residue before it; the germline J gene fills it in. This rearrangement joins TRBV12-1 to TRBJ1-1; TRBD1 agrees at 8 bases. Looked up from germline, CDR1 is SGHSN and CDR2 is HYEKVE. Germline trimming cut 4 bases from V and 5 bases from J; bases unmatched to any gene: 5. The length of the CDR3 is 13 residues. The covered CDR3 bases are TGTGCCAGCTCCCGGACAGGGCGGACAGAAGTCTTC. This translates into CASSRTGRTEVF. The CDR3 reads in full as CASSRTGRTEVFF.

Turning to this clone: The genes are named according to mouse. The read ends 1 residue shy of where the CDR3 ends; the end is completed using the germline J gene. V gene TRBV13-2 combines with J gene TRBJ2-5; D unresolved. CDR3 length equals 12 residues. The V gene's germline CDR1 is NNHNN and CDR2 SYGAGS (reference sequence). V gave up 0 bases and J gave up 6 bases, with 5 bases separating them. The sequenced part of the CDR3 DNA is TGTGCCAGCGGTGATGCACGGGACACCCAGTAC. Its translation: CASGDARDTQY. The CDR3 reads in full as CASGDARDTQYF.

This clone has only a few counts. Genes here carry mouse names. The sequence runs out 1 residue before the end of the CDR3; the remainder is reconstructed from the germline J gene. This sequence joins TRBV16 and TRBJ2-7; D is undetermined. There are 12 residues in the CDR3. Germline CDR1 reads SGHSA; CDR2 reads FRNQAP. Trimming took 2 bases from V and 4 from J, leaving 6 bases between them. The CDR3 DNA, read in part, is TGTGCAAGCAGCTTAACAGAATATGAACAGTAC. Protein product: CASSLTEYEQY. In full, the CDR3 reads CASSLTEYEQYF.

As regards this clone: Mouse gene names and germline throughout. The read stops 1 residue short of the end of the CDR3; the missing end is completed from the germline J gene. The V call is TRBV26, the J call TRBJ2-5, with 8 bases aligning to TRBD1. The CDR3 has 13 residues. The junction had 4 bases not matched to a gene; V was cut back by 7 bases and J by 4 bases. Germline V lookup: CDR1 KGHPV, CDR2 FQNQEV (reference sequence). The sequenced part of the CDR3 DNA is TGTGCCAGCAAACAGGGGGGAAAAGACACCCAGTAC. This sequence encodes CASKQGGKDTQY. The whole CDR3 sequence is CASKQGGKDTQYF.

A remark on this clone: All gene names here are mouse names. The DNA ends 1 residue before the CDR3 does, and the rest of the CDR3 is filled in from the germline J gene. The genes are TRBV2 and TRBJ2-1; 7 bases align to TRBD1. CDR1 and CDR2 (germline): LGHNA, YSYQKL. This CDR3 spans 15 amino acids. Trimming cost V 1 base and J 4 bases; bases outside gene matches: 4. CDR3 DNA (partial): TGTGCCAGCAGCCAAGTGCAGGGGGAGTATGCTGAGCAGTTC. This sequence encodes CASSQVQGEYAEQF. The CDR3 reads in full as CASSQVQGEYAEQFF.

This clone was observed once. Mouse gene names apply. The observed sequence ends 1 residue before the CDR3 terminus, with the missing tail filled in from the germline J gene. Additional DNA sequences in this sample encode the identical CDR3. This chain connects TRBV12-1 to TRBJ1-4; D unresolved. Trimming removed 4 bases at V and 5 bases at J, with 16 bases between. There are 15 residues in the CDR3. The germline CDR1 and CDR2 sequences are SGHSN and HYEKVE. The covered CDR3 bases are TGTGCCAGCTCACTCGACCGCAATCTTAACGAAAGATTATTT. Amino acids: CASSLDRNLNERLF. In full, the CDR3 reads CASSLDRNLNERLFF.

Comments on this clone: Gene names denote mouse genes. The missing CDR3 end, 1 residue past where the read stops, is filled in from the germline J gene. This chain joins TRBV12-2 and TRBJ1-4, with D maybe TRBD1 (6 bases). The germline CDR1 and CDR2 sequences are SGHLS and HYDKME. The CDR3 consists of 13 residues. With 4 bases removed from V and 10 bases from J, the gap between germline ends came to 15 bases. The chain's CDR3 is CASSRQGRGRLFF. Incomplete CDR3 DNA: TGTGCCAGCTCCCGGCAGGGGAGGGGAAGATTATTT.

In regard to this clone: Gene names denote mouse genes. The CDR3 goes on 1 residue after the read ends, and that part is filled in from the germline J gene. The same CDR3 arises from other DNA sequences in this sample as well. V and J are TRBV13-2 and TRBJ1-1, with D possibly matching TRBD1 (5 bases). V was clipped by 3 bases and J by 3 bases, with 6 bases between them. Germline assignment: CDR1 NNHNN and CDR2 SYGAGS (reference sequence). This CDR3 is 12 amino acids long. The CDR3 spells CASGGGDTEVFF. The sequenced part of the CDR3 DNA is TGTGCCAGCGGTGGAGGGGACACAGAAGTCTTC.

Turning to this clone: Each gene name is a mouse one. The read stops 1 residue short of the end of the CDR3; the missing end is completed from the germline J gene. The chain employs TRBV20 and TRBJ1-6; 10 bases match TRBD1. TRBJ1-6 is classed as an ORF, of uncertain function. CDR3 length equals 13 residues. The germline gives CDR1 GFQATS, CDR2 STVNSAI. The V and J ends lost 5 bases and 8 bases, in that order; junction bases with no gene match: 3. Here the CDR3 reads CGAGTGVDSPLYF. Partial CDR3 DNA: TGTGGTGCTGGGACAGGGGTTGATTCGCCCCTCTAC.

This clone was seen once. Any gene name here is a mouse gene name. The read halts 1 residue ahead of the CDR3 end, with the missing end drawn from the germline J gene. This chain joins TRBV13-2 and TRBJ2-5, with D tentatively TRBD1 (5 bases). This CDR3 has 13 residues. The germline V gene has CDR1 NNHNN and CDR2 SYGAGS (reference sequence). Trimming took 4 bases from V and 0 from J, leaving 6 bases between them. CDR3 sequence: CASGWTNQDTQYF. CDR3 DNA (partial): TGTGCCAGCGGTTGGACAAACCAAGACACCCAGTAC.

This clone was counted between two and nine times. Genes here carry mouse names. The missing CDR3 end, 1 residue past where the read stops, is filled in from the germline J gene. V gene TRBV19 combines with J gene TRBJ1-4, with TRBD1 matching 8 bases. V was clipped by 0 bases and J by 1 base; unmatched bases: 2. There are 16 residues in the CDR3. Germline CDR1 reads FNHDT; CDR2 reads SITEND (reference sequence). The CDR3 is CASSIGTGSSNERLFF. The CDR3 DNA, read in part, is TGTGCCAGCAGTATAGGGACAGGGTCTTCCAACGAAAGATTATTT.

This clone was seen just once. All gene names here are mouse names. The observed sequence ends 1 residue before the CDR3 terminus, with the missing tail filled in from the germline J gene. The chain links TRBV13-2 to TRBJ2-5; the D gene could be TRBD1 or TRBD2 (5 bases each). The germline gives CDR1 NNHNN, CDR2 SYGAGS (reference sequence). CDR3 length: 15 amino acids. Trimming shortened V by 1 base and J by 0 bases, and 9 bases separated the two germline ends. CDR3 in amino acids: CASGDPGVNQDTQYF. CDR3 bases read: TGTGCCAGCGGTGATCCGGGGGTTAACCAAGACACCCAGTAC.

To note about this clone: Germline and genes: mouse. The CDR3 end lies 1 residue beyond the end of the read and is filled in from the germline J gene. The chain employs TRBV13-3 and TRBJ1-2, with TRBD1 matching over 7 bases. The germline CDR1 and CDR2 sequences are NNHDY and SYVADS. Losses at the gene ends were 5 bases for V and 0 bases for J; bases not matched to a gene: 4. CDR3 length: 14 residues. The CDR3 loop reads CASRTGQANSDYTF. The part of the CDR3 DNA that was read is TGTGCCAGCAGGACCGGACAGGCAAACTCCGACTACACC.

About this clone: Mouse names are used for the genes. Sequencing ends 1 residue short of the CDR3 end; the germline J gene provides the rest. This sequence joins TRBV4 and TRBJ1-1; D not resolved. Germline V gene lookup returns CDR1 LGHDT and CDR2 YNNKQL (reference sequence). V was pared by 4 bases and J by 1 base, with 4 bases between. There are 12 residues in the CDR3. Incomplete CDR3 DNA: TGTGCCAGCAGCTTCAGAAACACAGAAGTCTTC. Amino acids: CASSFRNTEVF. From start to end, the CDR3 is CASSFRNTEVFF.

Remarks on this clone: Any gene name here is a mouse gene name. The read ends 1 residue early relative to the CDR3; the germline J gene fills the gap. The V call is TRBV13-2, the J call TRBJ2-5, with 11 bases fitting TRBD2. Germline V lookup: CDR1 NNHNN, CDR2 SYGAGS (reference sequence). The CDR3 extends over 16 amino acids. After removal of 4 bases from V and 0 bases from J, the junction contained 4 bases not matched to a gene. CDR3 sequence: CASGRGTGGNQDTQYF. The part of the CDR3 DNA that was read is TGTGCCAGCGGTAGGGGGACTGGGGGTAACCAAGACACCCAGTAC.

A few counts support this clone. Gene labels here are mouse ones. The missing CDR3 end, 1 residue past where the read stops, is filled in from the germline J gene. The J gene is TRBJ2-7, the V gene TRBV1; 10 bases are shared with TRBD2. The CDR3 consists of 14 residues. Germline V CDR1 and CDR2: NSQYPW, LRSPGD (reference sequence). Losses at the gene ends were 4 bases for V and 3 bases for J; bases not matched to a gene: 3. The covered CDR3 bases are TGCACCTGCAGTGTCGACTGGGGGGTCTATGAACAGTAC. It encodes CTCSVDWGVYEQY. The full-length CDR3 reads as CTCSVDWGVYEQYF. Filled out from reference TRBV1 and TRBJ2-7, the complete variable domain reads VTLLEQNPRWRLVPRGQAVNLRCILKNSQYPWMSWYQQDLQKQLQWLFTLRSPGDKEVKSLPGADYLATRVTDTELRLQVANMSQGRTLYCTCSVDWGVYEQYFGPGTRLTVL.

As regards this clone: The listed genes are named as in mouse. Read data end 1 residue before the CDR3 end; the end is taken from the germline J gene. The V and J genes are TRBV13-2 and TRBJ2-3; D remains ambiguous. V lost 1 base and J lost 4, with 4 bases in between. CDR1 and CDR2 (germline): NNHNN, SYGAGS (reference sequence). The CDR3 sequence is 12 residues long. CDR3 DNA (partial): TGTGCCAGCGGTGATATGTCAGAAACGCTGTAT. Amino acid sequence: CASGDMSETLY. The whole CDR3 is CASGDMSETLYF.

As concerns this clone: The germline and genes are mouse ones. The sequenced fragment ends 1 residue before the CDR3 boundary, so the rest is inferred from the germline J gene. J is TRBJ2-7 and V is TRBV12-1; D is possibly TRBD1 (6 bases). The V gene lost 0 bases and the J gene lost 8 bases, with 10 bases spanning the gap. The CDR3 is made up of 12 amino acids. Germline V CDR1 and CDR2: SGHSN, HYEKVE. The chain's CDR3 is CASSLEGHKQYF. CDR3 bases read: TGTGCCAGCTCTCTCGAGGGACATAAACAGTAC.

A note on this clone: Each gene name is a mouse one. Read sequence stops 1 residue before the CDR3 end, and the germline J gene provides the missing end. This chain connects TRBV31 to TRBJ2-5; D unresolved. The CDR3 is 13 amino acids. Looked up from germline, CDR1 is GKSSPN and CDR2 is SITVG. Between the trimmed V and J ends, which lost 0 bases and 0 bases, there was a span of 4 bases. Partial CDR3 DNA: TGTGCCTGGAGTCTAAATAACCAAGACACCCAGTAC. Translation: CAWSLNNQDTQY. The complete CDR3 reads CAWSLNNQDTQYF.

As to this clone: Gene labels here are mouse ones. The CDR3 goes on 1 residue after the read ends, and that part is filled in from the germline J gene. The chain employs TRBV15 and TRBJ2-2; 7 bases are a match to TRBD2. Germline CDR1 and CDR2: SGHND and FRSKSL. The CDR3 covers 14 residues. V trimming: 7 bases; J trimming: 0 bases; junction bases outside the gene matches: 2. CDR3 protein: CASILGANTGQLYF. CDR3 DNA, as far as it was read: TGTGCCAGCATCCTGGGGGCAAACACCGGGCAGCTCTAC.

In this sample, this clone turned up a few times. All gene names here are mouse names. The read ends 1 residue before the CDR3 terminus; that terminus is restored from the germline J gene. This chain links TRBV16 with TRBJ1-4, with D hard to call. Trimming removed 1 base from V and 0 bases from J, with 3 bases in between. CDR3 size: 14 residues. Looked up from germline, CDR1 is SGHSA and CDR2 is FRNQAP. CDR3 DNA, as far as it was read: TGTGCAAGCAGCTTAGGGGTTTCCAACGAAAGATTATTT. This sequence encodes CASSLGVSNERLF. The whole CDR3 is CASSLGVSNERLFF.

Concerning this clone itself: Any gene name here is a mouse gene name. From the germline J gene comes the end of the CDR3, since the read stops 1 residue before it. The rearrangement links TRBV3 to TRBJ2-1; D possibly corresponds to TRBD1 (5 bases). V lost 1 base and J 2 bases, leaving 9 bases between the germline ends. There are 15 residues in the CDR3. Per germline, CDR1 SNHLY and CDR2 FYNGKV (reference sequence). The CDR3 reads CASSLGEGYYAEQFF. The sequenced part of the CDR3 DNA is TGTGCCAGCAGCTTAGGGGAGGGGTACTATGCTGAGCAGTTC.

This clone has a handful of counts. The germline and genes are mouse ones. With the read ending 1 residue before the CDR3 end, the germline J gene is used to fill in that end. The chain has TRBV13-2 and TRBJ2-7, with TRBD2 matching over 11 bases. The CDR3 sequence is 12 residues long. Germline loops: CDR1 NNHNN, CDR2 SYGAGS (reference sequence). V shed 4 bases, J shed 9 bases, and the junction held 3 bases outside the gene matches. The sequenced CDR3 bases are TGTGCCAGCGGTCAGACTGGGGGGGGACAGTAC. Translated: CASGQTGGGQY. The whole CDR3 region reads CASGQTGGGQYF.